Below, 13 T cell receptor beta chains from the same sample are listed, as sequenced in a study of identifying expanded T cells in peripheral blood. TCRdb's copy holds only in-frame clones and misses some; the assay was immunoSEQ multiplex PCR. The sample lists about 100,000 clones; 70% to 90% were seen once. Sample: blood. The source of these receptors is a person between 18 and 75 years old in good health.

This chain connects TRBV5-5 to TRBJ2-5; tentative D call: TRBD1 (6 bases). Germline loops: CDR1 SGHKS, CDR2 YYEKEE (reference sequence). Trimming removed 0 bases at V and 2 bases at J, with 11 bases between. The CDR3 covers 15 residues. The CDR3, as DNA: TGTGCCAGCAGCTTGGAATGGACAGCACAAGAGACCCAGTACTTC. This translates into CASSLEWTAQETQYF.

The J gene is TRBJ2-2, the V gene TRBV18; perhaps TRBD2 as D (6 bases). V lost 6 bases and J 1 base, leaving 15 bases between the germline ends. The length of the CDR3 is 16 residues. CDR1 is KGHSH, CDR2 LQKENI, per germline. In DNA, the CDR3 is TGTGCCAGCTCGACCGTTTTAGCGGTGAACACCGGGGAGCTGTTTTTT. Translating it yields CASSTVLAVNTGELFF.

In DNA form, the CDR3 reads TGTGCCAGCAGCCAAGTAGACAGGGCGGGCGGCACAGATACGCAGTATTTT. This sequence encodes CASSQVDRAGGTDTQYF. This chain uses TRBV4-2 with TRBJ2-3, with 7 nucleotides matching TRBD1. The CDR3 spans 17 residues. The V gene end was trimmed by 1 base and the J gene end by 1 base; junction bases not matched to a gene: 8. Germline V gene sequence: CDR1 LGHNA, CDR2 YNFKEQ.

In its sample, this clone was seen once. The chain couples TRBV18 to TRBJ2-5; 7 bases match TRBD2. The V gene's germline CDR1 is KGHSH and CDR2 LQKENI. This CDR3 has 16 amino acids. V lost 2 bases and J lost 2; bases outside the gene matches: 8. The DNA of the CDR3 is TGTGCCAGCTCACCAACCGGGGGGAGCATACAAGAGACCCAGTACTTC. It codes for CASSPTGGSIQETQYF.

The V and J genes are TRBV27 and TRBJ1-2; D might be TRBD1 (5 bases). In germline, CDR1 is MNHEY, CDR2 SMNVEV (reference sequence). V was shortened by 4 bases and J by 7 bases, with 13 bases between the two germline ends. CDR3 size: 13 residues. The CDR3 reads CASSSPRARGYTF. CDR3 nucleotides: TGTGCCAGCAGTTCCCCCAGGGCGCGTGGCTACACCTTC.

The chain uses TRBV7-2 and TRBJ1-5; maybe TRBD1 (6 bases). The CDR3 is 15 residues long. Germline CDR1 and CDR2: SGHTA and FQGNSA. The ends were cut back, 1 base at V and 6 bases at J, with 13 bases in the middle. The CDR3 here is CASSLGLGAGQPQHF. The DNA of the CDR3 is TGTGCCAGCAGCTTAGGATTGGGGGCCGGTCAGCCCCAGCATTTT. The full variable domain, in which reference TRBV7-2 and TRBJ1-5 provide the parts outside the CDR3, is GAGVSQSPSNKVTEKGKDVELRCDPISGHTALYWYRQSLGQGLEFLIYFQGNSAPDKSGLPSDRFSAERTGGSVSTLTIQRTQQEDSAVYLCASSLGLGAGQPQHFGDGTRLSIL.

The CDR3 nucleotides read TGTGCCAGCAGCTTAACTGGGGGAGAGACCCAGTACTTC. It encodes CASSLTGGETQYF. The chain employs TRBV7-3 and TRBJ2-5; D tentatively reads TRBD1 or TRBD2 (5 bases each). V lost 0 bases to trimming and J lost 4 bases, with 6 bases between them. The germline V gene has CDR1 SGHTA and CDR2 FQGTGA. The CDR3 contains 13 residues.

The rearrangement uses TRBV5-1 and TRBJ2-1; tentatively, D is TRBD1 (6 bases). The V gene lost 4 bases and the J gene lost 5 bases, with 16 bases spanning the gap. Germline V CDR1 and CDR2: SGHRS, YFSETQ. The CDR3 contains 15 residues. CDR3 DNA sequence: TGCGCCAGCAGCGCCGCGTGGGGGCCCCACAATGAGCAGTTCTTC. It translates to CASSAAWGPHNEQFF.

The chain employs TRBV5-1 and TRBJ1-5, with 10 nucleotides matching TRBD1. The CDR3 spans 15 residues. Germline CDR1 SGHRS, CDR2 YFSETQ. J was trimmed by 6 bases and V by 3 bases; bases with no gene match: 6. CDR3 sequence: CASSWGTGDAQPQHF. Written as DNA, the CDR3 is TGCGCCAGCAGCTGGGGGACAGGGGATGCTCAGCCCCAGCATTTT.

The chain links TRBV9 to TRBJ1-2; unclear D gene. The CDR3 extends over 12 amino acids. Germline V gene data show CDR1 as SGDLS and CDR2 as YYNGEE. V dropped 0 bases and J dropped 4 bases, with 4 bases sitting between them. Written as DNA, the CDR3 is TGTGCCAGCAGCGTAGACGGCTATGGCTACACCTTC. It codes for CASSVDGYGYTF.

This clone turned up a few times. V gene TRBV28 combines with J gene TRBJ2-4, with D possibly being TRBD2 (7 bases). Germline assignment: CDR1 MDHEN and CDR2 SYDVKM. V was shortened by 8 bases and J by 2 bases, with 13 bases between the two germline ends. CDR3 length equals 14 residues. CDR3 amino acids: CASETGGPKNIQYF. CDR3 sequence (DNA): TGTGCCAGCGAAACCGGGGGGCCCAAAAACATTCAGTACTTC.

The chain is built from TRBV14 and TRBJ2-3; 7 nucleotides agree with TRBD2. V shed 4 bases and J 2 bases; nucleotides not matched to a gene: 9. The CDR3 length is 16 residues. CDR1 and CDR2 (germline): SGHDN, FVKESK. The CDR3 protein is CASSPSGGSYTDTQYF. The CDR3 nucleotides are TGTGCCAGCAGCCCCTCGGGGGGATCCTACACAGATACGCAGTATTTT.

The V and J genes are TRBV6-1 and TRBJ2-3; no reliable D call. This CDR3 is 11 amino acids long. With 6 bases removed from V and 5 bases from J, the gap between germline ends came to 6 bases. Looked up from germline, CDR1 is MNHNS and CDR2 is SASEGT. The CDR3 spells CASSDLDTQYF. CDR3 bases: TGTGCCAGCAGCGATTTAGATACGCAGTATTTT.